The T cell receptor (beta chain) under discussion was sequenced for a study of T cell repertoires in cytomegalovirus infection. Study-wide context: CMV infection plus the matching HLA type was flagged by public TCR beta signatures. Study-wide results and caveats: Ex vivo, HLA-C-restricted CMV-specific TCR beta clonotypes prevailed over the rest of the response. Using cumulative public TCR beta family frequency, the authors identified those who carried CMV together with the relevant HLA.

In TCRdb, the reads were re-called with MiXCR into one record per CDR3 protein. The sample lists 200,000 to 300,000 distinct CDR3 sequences, approximately 13% occurring once. Worth noting for this clonotype: Its specificity is not known.

Germline V gene data show CDR1 as DFQATT and CDR2 as SNEGSKA (reference sequence). V was trimmed by 0 bases and J by 2 bases, leaving 17 bases between them. The CDR3 runs to 16 residues. The receptor comes from a human donor in good health (CMV status not recorded). Some clones in this sample may be carry-over from other donors' samples. The chain employs TRBV20-1 and TRBJ2-7; tentatively, D is TRBD1 (5 bases). Sequenced material: PBMCs. The CDR3 nucleotides read TGCAGTGCTAGAGATCTCGACCCGTCAGGGACCTACGAGCAGTACTTC. Translated: CSARDLDPSGTYEQYF.